The 10 T cell receptor beta chains below were found in one sample sequenced in a study of beta chain features in type 1 diabetes. Expressed TCRB transcripts got sequenced, as all isolated RNA was reverse transcribed. Profiled with immunoSEQ multiplex PCR; TCRdb holds only in-frame clones, not every one. The sample includes about 650,000 clones, around 11% seen only once; the top ten take about 0.11%. Study-wide points: People with Type 1 diabetes carried modestly yet significantly shorter TCRB CDR3s in all four CD4+ subsets.

These receptors have no identified antigens. Sequenced input: naive CD4+ T cells from blood. Receptors were obtained from a man aged 25-45 years with type 1 diabetes.

This clone was observed a few times. This sequence joins TRBV14 and TRBJ2-4; D possibly matches TRBD1 or TRBD2 (6 bases each). Germline V CDR1 and CDR2: SGHDN, FVKESK. Trimming removed 3 bases from V and 3 bases from J, with 21 bases in between. This CDR3 spans 18 amino acids. The CDR3 coding sequence is TGTGCCAGCAGCCAGGGACAACCTATCGGGGGAGTCAAAAACATTCAGTACTTC. Residues: CASSQGQPIGGVKNIQYF.

The rearrangement links TRBV7-9 to TRBJ1-3; no clear D gene. The ends were cut back, 4 bases at V and 0 bases at J, with 10 bases in the middle. This CDR3 contains 15 residues. CDR1 and CDR2 (germline): SEHNR, FQNEAQ (reference sequence). The DNA of the CDR3 is TGTGCCAGCAGCTCAGCCACACTCTCTGGAAACACCATATATTTT. This translates into CASSSATLSGNTIYF.

With respect to this clone: One junction end disagrees with the germline gene, perhaps due to a read error. The CDR3 is CAGGETGGLLF. CDR3 coding DNA: TGTGCCGGAGGCGAGACAGGGGGGTTGCTTTTT. This chain uses TRBV2 with TRBJ1-4; 9 bases fit TRBD1. The CDR3 loop spans 11 amino acids. Per germline, CDR1 SNHLY and CDR2 FYNNEI.

This clone has only a few counts. The DNA of the CDR3 is TGCGCCAGCAGCTTGGCGGGCAGGGCGGCTGTTCGGGAGACCCAGTACTTC. This encodes CASSLAGRAAVRETQYF. The rearrangement links TRBV5-1 to TRBJ2-5; tentatively, D is TRBD1 (5 bases). Germline CDR1 and CDR2: SGHRS and YFSETQ. The CDR3 sequence is 17 residues long. Trimming pared 0 bases from V and 5 bases from J, leaving 20 bases between. Together with reference TRBV5-1 and TRBJ2-5, the CDR3 gives the full variable domain: KAGVTQTPRYLIKTRGQQVTLSCSPISGHRSVSWYQQTPGQGLQFLFEYFSETQRNKGNFPGRFSGRQFSNSRSEMNVSTLELGDSALYLCASSLAGRAAVRETQYFGPGTRLLVL.

This clone was seen a handful of times. Other DNA sequences in the same sample also yield this CDR3. The chain recombines TRBV29-1 with TRBJ2-3; 7 positions agree with TRBD1. Unmatched junction bases numbered 4, after V lost 4 bases and J lost 3 bases. CDR1 SQVTM and CDR2 ANQGSEA come from the germline V gene. CDR3 length: 13 amino acids. The CDR3 nucleotides are TGCAGCGTTGCAAGGGGGCGAACAGATACGCAGTATTTT. Amino acids: CSVARGRTDTQYF.

The chain uses TRBV18 and TRBJ2-7; 8 nucleotides agree with TRBD1. V dropped 2 bases and J dropped 4; count of bases not matched to a gene: 7. Per the germline V gene, CDR1 is KGHSH and CDR2 is LQKENI. This CDR3 has 15 residues. The CDR3, as DNA: TGTGCCAGCTCACCAGGGACAGGCCTTGGGTACGAGCAGTACTTC. Translated: CASSPGTGLGYEQYF.

In its sample, this clone was seen a few times. The chain uses TRBV4-3 and TRBJ2-2, with 9 bases matching TRBD2. Trimming at V came to 3 bases and at J to 1 base, leaving 0 bases not matched to a gene. This CDR3 is 15 amino acids long. Germline V gives CDR1 LGHNA, CDR2 YSLEER. CDR3 nucleotide sequence: TGCGCCAGCAGCCATAGCGGGGGGAACACCGGGGAGCTGTTTTTT. Translating it yields CASSHSGGNTGELFF.

In its sample, this clone was seen a few times. The V and J genes are TRBV7-9 and TRBJ2-5; tentative D call: TRBD1 (7 bases). This CDR3 has 18 residues. V gave up 3 bases and J gave up 4 bases, with 24 bases separating them. CDR1 and CDR2 from the germline V gene are SEHNR and FQNEAQ (reference sequence). The CDR3 nucleotides read TGTGCCAGCAGCTTCGCCGGAGGGGGGAGACAGGGAGGAGAGACCCAGTACTTC. Its protein is CASSFAGGGRQGGETQYF.

The chain joins TRBV25-1 to TRBJ2-1; D perhaps matches TRBD2 (5 bases). V lost 1 base, J lost 9 bases, and 7 bases lay in between. CDR1 is MGHDK, CDR2 SYGVNS, per germline. CDR3 size: 12 residues. The CDR3 is CASSESRGEQFF. The CDR3 DNA sequence: TGTGCCAGCAGTGAATCACGGGGTGAGCAGTTCTTC.

V is TRBV29-1 and J is TRBJ1-2; 7 positions agree with TRBD1. Per the germline V gene, CDR1 is SQVTM and CDR2 is ANQGSEA. The CDR3 consists of 12 residues. The V segment lost 6 bases and the J segment 8 bases; nucleotides outside the gene matches: 9. The CDR3 spells CSVRTGTEGYTF. In DNA, the CDR3 is TGCAGCGTCCGAACCGGGACAGAGGGCTACACCTTC.